The 21 T cell receptor beta chains reported below all come from one sample, sequenced in a study of CD8+ T cells in alopecia areata. Treatment here: oral pan-JAK inhibitor, 5-10 mg twice daily. Sequencing relied on a cDNA template that was reverse transcribed from extracted RNA. Produced via immunoSEQ multiplex PCR; TCRdb's table is partial and in-frame only. This table has 42,000 or so clones, roughly 92% appearing once. Sequencing used CD8+ T cells sorted from blood, obtained at week 24, from a patient treated with tofacitinib. Source of these receptors: a human donor with alopecia areata.

CDR3 DNA: TGTGCCAGCAGTGAAGGTCCCGCGACACTCCCCTACAATGAGCAGTTCTTC. Protein sequence: CASSEGPATLPYNEQFF. The chain carries TRBV2 and TRBJ2-1, with D uncertain. This CDR3 has 17 amino acids. Germline loops: CDR1 SNHLY, CDR2 FYNNEI. V lost 1 base, J lost 2 bases, and 15 bases lay in between.

This sequence joins TRBV28 and TRBJ1-4; 8 bases are shared with TRBD1. The V gene's germline CDR1 is MDHEN and CDR2 SYDVKM. CDR3 size: 16 residues. V was clipped by 6 bases and J by 5 bases; unmatched bases: 11. CDR3 sequence: CASRNQYRGENEKLFF. The CDR3 nucleotides are TGTGCCAGCAGAAATCAATACAGGGGGGAGAATGAAAAACTGTTTTTT.

The V call is TRBV7-8, the J call TRBJ2-1, with a weak D call TRBD2 (6 bases). Deletions cut 8 bases from V and 5 bases from J, with 22 bases between. The CDR3 runs 16 residues. In germline, CDR1 is SGHVS, CDR2 FQNEAQ. The CDR3 sequence is CASCPNSGDLDNEQFF. CDR3 bases: TGTGCCAGCTGCCCCAACTCGGGGGATTTGGACAATGAGCAGTTCTTC.

CDR3: CATSRDRNEQFF. As DNA, the CDR3 is TGTGCCACCAGCAGAGATCGGAATGAGCAGTTCTTC. The J gene is TRBJ2-1, the V gene TRBV15, with D unclear. The CDR3 loop spans 12 amino acids. The V gene lost 0 bases and the J gene lost 7 bases, with 4 bases spanning the gap. The germline gives CDR1 LNHNV, CDR2 YYDKDF (reference sequence).

With respect to this clone: Because it lacks the conserved phenylalanine or tryptophan at the end, this CDR3 is likely a read error. CDR3 in amino acids: CASSLLLAGGPWNEQYL. CDR3 DNA: TGTGCCAGCAGTTTACTACTAGCGGGGGGGCCTTGGAACGAGCAGTACCTC. The chain combines TRBV27 with TRBJ2-7, with 13 bases matching TRBD2. V was pared by 2 bases and J by 5 bases, with 9 bases of the junction left unmatched. The CDR3 totals 17 residues. The germline gives CDR1 MNHEY, CDR2 SMNVEV (reference sequence).

This chain joins TRBV7-9 and TRBJ2-5; no clear D gene. The tail of the sequence fits TRBJ2-7 better, so the J call may be wrong. The CDR3 extends over 12 amino acids. Germline V gene lookup returns CDR1 SEHNR and CDR2 FQNEAQ (reference sequence). CDR3 loop: CASSPVNYEQYF. The CDR3 nucleotides are TGTGCCAGCAGCCCCGTAAACTACGAGCAGTACTTC.

This clone occurred a few times. The genes are TRBV2 and TRBJ2-5; TRBD2 matches 8 bases. V trimming: 10 bases; J trimming: 4 bases; junction bases outside the gene matches: 14. CDR3 length: 15 amino acids. The germline V gene encodes CDR1 SNHLY and CDR2 FYNNEI. The CDR3 reads CAIPRTSRARETQYF. The CDR3 region has the DNA TGTGCCATCCCTAGGACTAGCCGGGCGAGAGAGACCCAGTACTTC.

The rearrangement links TRBV13 to TRBJ2-7; 7 bases are a match to TRBD2. Germline V gene sequence: CDR1 PRHDT, CDR2 FYEKMQ (reference sequence). Unmatched junction bases numbered 16, after V lost 4 bases and J lost 7 bases. There are 16 residues in the CDR3. The CDR3, as DNA: TGTGCCAGCAGCTCCCGCTTTGAGCGGGGATCCGTAGAGCAGTACTTC. Its translation: CASSSRFERGSVEQYF.

The chain has TRBV7-2 and TRBJ2-7; TRBD2 matches at 8 bases. The V gene end was trimmed by 1 base and the J gene end by 2 bases; junction bases not matched to a gene: 7. The germline V gene has CDR1 SGHTA and CDR2 FQGNSA. This CDR3 comprises 16 residues. CDR3 DNA: TGTGCCAGCAGCTTAGTGGCTAGCGGGTATACCTACGAGCAGTACTTC. Translated: CASSLVASGYTYEQYF. Full variable domain (missing parts from reference TRBV7-2 and TRBJ2-7): GAGVSQSPSNKVTEKGKDVELRCDPISGHTALYWYRQSLGQGLEFLIYFQGNSAPDKSGLPSDRFSAERTGGSVSTLTIQRTQQEDSAVYLCASSLVASGYTYEQYFGPGTRLTVT.

This clone was seen only once. J is TRBJ1-5 and V is TRBV23-1; D call uncertain. TRBV23-1 is reported as an ORF; its role is uncertain. Trimming stripped 2 bases from V and 4 bases from J, with 21 bases between. The CDR3 loop spans 18 amino acids. CDR3 in amino acids: CASSQKGSRTRMNQPQHF. The DNA for the CDR3 is TGCGCCAGCAGTCAAAAGGGCTCCAGGACGCGGATGAATCAGCCCCAGCATTTT.

The rearrangement joins TRBV7-9 to TRBJ2-7, with 11 bases aligning to TRBD2. CDR3 length: 16 amino acids. Trimming removed 4 bases from V and 1 base from J; junction bases left unmatched: 6. Germline-derived CDR1 and CDR2 are SEHNR and FQNEAQ (reference sequence). CDR3 sequence: CASSSNLAGGSYEQYF. The CDR3 region has the DNA TGTGCCAGCAGCTCAAATCTAGCGGGGGGTTCCTACGAGCAGTACTTC.

The chain carries TRBV4-3 and TRBJ2-7; no reliable D call. The V end was cut by 6 bases, the J end by 4 bases, with 13 bases between. Looked up from germline, CDR1 is LGHNA and CDR2 is YSLEER. This CDR3 is built from 13 residues. CDR3 loop: CASSPSRSYEQYF. In DNA, the CDR3 is TGCGCCAGCAGTCCTTCGAGGTCTTACGAGCAGTACTTC.

The chain joins TRBV28 to TRBJ2-2, with a possible D match to TRBD2 (7 bases). The V end lost 2 bases, the J end lost 2 bases, and 12 bases lay between the germline ends. This CDR3 has 16 residues. The germline V gene has CDR1 MDHEN and CDR2 SYDVKM. The CDR3 nucleotides read TGTGCCAGCAGTTTAATCGGGGGGCGCAACACCGGGGAGCTGTTTTTT. Translation: CASSLIGGRNTGELFF.

The chain joins TRBV9 to TRBJ2-3; no clear D. With 0 bases removed from V and 0 bases from J, the gap between germline ends came to 5 bases. Germline V gene lookup returns CDR1 SGDLS and CDR2 YYNGEE. CDR3 length: 14 residues. The DNA of the CDR3 is TGTGCCAGCAGCGTAGGGTCTAGCACAGATACGCAGTATTTT. Protein: CASSVGSSTDTQYF.

V and J are TRBV29-1 and TRBJ2-2, with 7 bases identical to TRBD2. V lost 8 bases and J lost 0; bases outside the gene matches: 3. The CDR3 consists of 13 residues. Looked up from germline, CDR1 is SQVTM and CDR2 is ANQGSEA. CDR3 DNA: TGCAGCTGCGGGAGAACGAACACCGGGGAGCTGTTTTTT. Its protein product is CSCGRTNTGELFF.

V usage is TRBV28 and J usage is TRBJ2-7; no firm D call. CDR1 is MDHEN and CDR2 is SYDVKM in the germline V gene. CDR3 length: 15 residues. Trimming stripped 6 bases from V and 0 bases from J, with 15 bases between. In nucleotides, the CDR3 is TGTGCCAGCAGAAGCCCCAGCGTCGGCTCCTACGAGCAGTACTTC. This sequence encodes CASRSPSVGSYEQYF.

The chain links TRBV6-5 to TRBJ2-7, with D perhaps assigned TRBD1 or TRBD2 (5 bases each). Trimming took 6 bases from V and 3 from J, leaving 15 bases between them. Germline CDR1 and CDR2: MNHEY and SVGAGI. CDR3 length: 14 residues. CDR3 sequence reads: CASSPPGAGYEQYF. The CDR3 DNA sequence: TGTGCCAGCAGCCCCCCCGGGGCCGGCTACGAGCAGTACTTC.

The chain has TRBV6-6 and TRBJ2-1; D not resolved. Germline CDR1 is MNHNY and CDR2 is SVGAGI (reference sequence). CDR3 size: 13 residues. V was clipped by 1 base and J by 7 bases, with 8 bases between them. The CDR3 sequence: CASSYFDRNEQFF. CDR3 in DNA: TGTGCCAGCAGTTACTTCGATAGGAATGAGCAGTTCTTC.

The chain has TRBV4-3 and TRBJ2-1; D unclear. Germline CDR1 reads LGHNA; CDR2 reads YSLEER. V was trimmed by 0 bases and J by 9 bases, leaving 9 bases between them. The CDR3 extends over 13 amino acids. CDR3: CASSQDITSEQFF. In DNA form, the CDR3 reads TGCGCCAGCAGCCAAGATATAACCTCTGAGCAGTTCTTC.

This rearrangement joins TRBV14 to TRBJ1-6; 9 positions agree with TRBD1. The junction had 5 bases not matched to a gene; V was cut back by 5 bases and J by 6 bases. The CDR3 has 15 residues. Per the germline V gene, CDR1 is SGHDN and CDR2 is FVKESK. This chain's CDR3 is CASSYGQGINSPLHF. The CDR3 DNA is TGTGCCAGCAGCTATGGACAGGGGATTAATTCACCCCTCCACTTT.

This clone was detected once. CDR3 in DNA: TGCAGCGCACTAGCAGTAGAGACCCAGTACTTC. It specifies CSALAVETQYF. The J gene is TRBJ2-5, the V gene TRBV29-1; weak D call: TRBD2 (6 bases). From germline, CDR1 is SQVTM and CDR2 ANQGSEA. The CDR3 loop spans 11 amino acids. V was pared by 7 bases and J by 4 bases, with 10 bases between.